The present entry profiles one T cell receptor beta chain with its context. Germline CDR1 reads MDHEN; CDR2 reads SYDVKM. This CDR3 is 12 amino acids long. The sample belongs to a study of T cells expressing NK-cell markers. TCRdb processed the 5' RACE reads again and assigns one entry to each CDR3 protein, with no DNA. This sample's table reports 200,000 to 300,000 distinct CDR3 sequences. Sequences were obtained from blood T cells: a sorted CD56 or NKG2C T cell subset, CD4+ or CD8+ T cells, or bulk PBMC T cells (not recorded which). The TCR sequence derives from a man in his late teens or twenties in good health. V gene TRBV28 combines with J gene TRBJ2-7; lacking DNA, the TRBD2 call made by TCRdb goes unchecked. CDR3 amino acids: CASRDSTREQYF.